Following are 14 T cell receptor beta chains from one sample sequenced in a study of vaccination effects on CD4 cells after COVID-19. These TCRs' antigens remain unknown. Before sequencing took place, the ViraFEST assay used viral peptide pools to expand antigen-specific CD4+ T cells. Subsequent to roughly 9 days of culture, CD4+ T cells were isolated. Documented for the person is a PCR-confirmed SARS-CoV-2 infection occurring between March and December 2020. As their vaccination, participants received two doses of either BNT162b2 or mRNA-1273. The method was immunoSEQ multiplex PCR; TCRdb's version includes in-frame clones alone and lacks a portion of them. The profile shows some 15,000 clones, around 81% of them singletons. Sequenced material: CD4+ T cells from PBMCs cultured with SARS-CoV-2 spike peptides, taken after COVID-19 vaccination. These receptors were taken from a human donor who had a prior SARS-CoV-2 infection.

This chain uses TRBV19 with TRBJ1-1; 9 nucleotides match TRBD1. Trimming removed 9 bases from V and 12 bases from J; junction bases left unmatched: 8. CDR1 and CDR2 from the germline V gene are LNHDA and SQIVND (reference sequence). This CDR3 comprises 11 residues. Here the CDR3 DNA reads TGTGCCAGCAGGAGGACAGGGGAATCTTTCTTT. Its protein is CASRRTGESFF.

The genes are TRBV6-8 and TRBJ1-1; D unclear. The germline V and J ends were trimmed by 0 bases and 6 bases, with 14 bases remaining between them. CDR3 length equals 15 residues. Germline V lookup: CDR1 MNHGY, CDR2 SAAAGT. For the CDR3, the DNA is TGTGCCAGCAGTTACTCGGGAGGGAAATTTTCTGAAGCTTTCTTT. This sequence encodes CASSYSGGKFSEAFF.

The count of this clone is one. The CDR3 is CASSQDMRLAGGTDTQYF. The CDR3 nucleotides read TGTGCCAGCAGCCAAGACATGAGGCTAGCGGGGGGAACAGATACGCAGTATTTT. This chain uses TRBV3-1 (or the pseudogene TRBV3-2) with TRBJ2-3; 11 positions match TRBD2. J lost 3 bases, V lost 0 bases, and 8 bases had no gene match. The CDR3 length is 18 residues. Germline V gene data show CDR1 as LGHDT and CDR2 as YNNKEL (reference sequence).

The table lists this clone with a few counts. The chain has TRBV4-2 and TRBJ2-6, with D perhaps assigned TRBD1 or TRBD2 (5 bases each). V was shortened by 4 bases and J by 3 bases, with 22 bases between the two germline ends. There are 19 residues in the CDR3. Germline V CDR1 and CDR2: LGHNA, YNFKEQ. The CDR3 sequence: CASSLYRFDEGNGANVLTF. In DNA, the CDR3 is TGTGCCAGCAGCCTTTACCGATTCGACGAGGGGAATGGGGCCAACGTCCTGACTTTC.

This clone was seen once. The rearrangement joins TRBV5-4 to TRBJ2-3, with D hard to call. Germline CDR1 and CDR2: SGHNT and YYREEE (reference sequence). V lost 4 bases and J 2 bases, leaving 8 bases between the germline ends. The CDR3 covers 13 residues. The CDR3 protein is CASSAVHTDTQYF. In DNA form, the CDR3 reads TGTGCCAGCAGCGCAGTTCACACAGATACGCAGTATTTT.

The chain carries TRBV3-1 (or the pseudogene TRBV3-2) and TRBJ1-2; 8 bases agree with TRBD1. Trimming took 6 bases from V and 5 from J; bases not matched to a gene: 5. This CDR3 contains 13 residues. CDR1 and CDR2 from the germline V gene are LGHDT and YNNKEL (reference sequence). CDR3 region: CASSRTGQYGYTF. CDR3 DNA sequence: TGTGCCAGCAGTCGGACAGGGCAATATGGCTACACCTTC.

V gene TRBV5-1 combines with J gene TRBJ2-7; perhaps TRBD1 as D (5 bases). The CDR3 covers 17 residues. Germline V gives CDR1 SGHRS, CDR2 YFSETQ. V was clipped by 5 bases and J by 1 base, with 22 bases between them. The CDR3 sequence: CASSRDPALRGSYEQYF. The CDR3 region has the DNA TGCGCCAGCAGTCGTGACCCGGCACTAAGGGGTTCCTACGAGCAGTACTTC.

This chain connects TRBV7-8 to TRBJ2-7; D uncertain. CDR1 is SGHVS, CDR2 FQNEAQ, per germline. The CDR3 spans 13 residues. V was clipped by 5 bases and J by 7 bases, with 15 bases between them. The DNA of the CDR3 is TGTGCCAGCAGCCCGTATGGGTTAGGGGAGCAGTACTTC. Translated, it gives CASSPYGLGEQYF.

The chain employs TRBV4-2 and TRBJ1-3, with 8 bases aligning to TRBD1. Trimming at V came to 0 bases and at J to 7 bases, leaving 11 bases not matched to a gene. Germline assignment: CDR1 LGHNA and CDR2 YNFKEQ. The CDR3 consists of 17 residues. This CDR3 reads CASSQDWAGGAQNTIYF. Here the CDR3 DNA reads TGTGCCAGCAGCCAAGATTGGGCAGGGGGCGCCCAGAACACCATATATTTT.

The rearrangement joins TRBV7-2 to TRBJ2-1; D is possibly TRBD2 (5 bases). Per germline, CDR1 SGHTA and CDR2 FQGNSA. Trimming left V 2 bases short and J 10 bases short, with 15 bases between. The CDR3 is made up of 14 amino acids. For the CDR3, the DNA is TGTGCCAGCAGCTTATCGCCAGCAGCGGACGAGCAGTTCTTC. Its protein is CASSLSPAADEQFF.

The genes are TRBV7-2 and TRBJ1-2; D is unclear. Trimming took off 2 bases at V and 0 bases at J, with 10 bases between the two ends. This CDR3 contains 15 residues. Germline lookup yields CDR1 SGHTA and CDR2 FQGNSA. CDR3: CASSLTARTNYGYTF. In DNA, the CDR3 is TGTGCCAGCAGCTTAACAGCCCGAACTAACTATGGCTACACCTTC.

V and J are TRBV5-1 and TRBJ2-3; D may be TRBD2 (6 bases). The V gene lost 0 bases and the J gene lost 1 base, with 9 bases spanning the gap. This CDR3 spans 15 amino acids. Germline V gene sequence: CDR1 SGHRS, CDR2 YFSETQ. CDR3 residues: CASSLGWGGTDTQYF. The CDR3 nucleotides read TGCGCCAGCAGCTTGGGATGGGGGGGCACAGATACGCAGTATTTT.

V and J are TRBV5-1 and TRBJ1-4; D uncertain. Germline CDR1 and CDR2: SGHRS and YFSETQ. The CDR3 spans 16 residues. V lost 1 base and J 1 base, leaving 11 bases between the germline ends. The CDR3 DNA is TGCGCCAGCAGCTTGTATCCGGGCGGAACTAATGAAAAACTGTTTTTT. Amino acids: CASSLYPGGTNEKLFF.

This chain connects TRBV5-8 to TRBJ1-5; D unclear. V was trimmed by 2 bases and J by 3 bases, leaving 3 bases between them. This CDR3 has 12 residues. Germline V CDR1 and CDR2: SGHTS, YDEGEE. The CDR3 is CASSLYNQPQHF. The CDR3 nucleotides read TGTGCCAGCAGCTTATACAATCAGCCCCAGCATTTT.